The T cell receptor beta chain under discussion was sequenced for a study of early T cells in non-severe SARS-CoV-2 infection (dated by TCRdb to 2020 to 2023). Some background on the complete study: Because TCR sequencing relied on bulk RNA taken from unsorted whole blood, pairing of alpha and beta chains was not possible.

The library was generated by 5' RACE. The data were produced on a NextSeq 500. Unique molecular identifiers were attached to individual cDNA molecules in the TCR library protocol so that sequencing error and PCR bias could be corrected. Sequencing covered both TCR alpha and beta chains, and within each sample the abundances of alpha and beta sequences were tightly co-correlated. In the paper's pipeline: Decombinator V4 was used to perform V gene, J gene and CDR3 annotation of TCR sequences. Expanded TCRs were defined as changing significantly between any two time points under a Poisson model with p below 0.0001. TCR abundances were normalised to the total number of TCRs sequenced per sample and expressed as counts per million. MAIT TCRs were defined by TRAV1-2 paired with TRAJ12, TRAJ20 or TRAJ33, and iNKT TCRs by TRAV10 paired with TRAJ18. VDJdb, accessed on 1 November 2021, was searched for TCRs annotated for CMV, EBV and SARS-CoV-2, and TCRs annotated for more than one antigen were excluded. The public reads were quality trimmed at Q25 with fastp and then assembled into clones with MiXCR by TCRdb, keeping productive beta chains. Each CDR3 protein gets just one entry, which takes the most common genes and DNA from the rows behind it. The V and J calls and clone size are TCRdb's, not the authors'. This sample lists around 50,000 distinct CDR3 sequences; approximately 12% were detected once. Together, the top ten hold 2.5% to 3.5% of the sample.

At least ten counts were recorded for this clonotype. Its recognized antigen is unknown. One base away there is no much larger clone; base qualities are not given. The study was a case-control design nested within a healthcare worker cohort in London, UK, with weekly nasopharyngeal swab PCR tests and blood sampling. Healthcare workers were enrolled in the week of the UK lockdown, from 23 to 31 March 2020, and were followed every week for up to roughly 15 weeks. According to the germline V gene, CDR1 reads SGHVS and CDR2 reads FNYEAQ. Relative to germline, V is 5 bases shorter and J is 4 bases shorter, with 20 bases between their ends. There are 16 amino acids in the CDR3, from cysteine to phenylalanine inclusive. Only the CDR3 part of the read is kept: 48 bases, read in frame from the first base. What the study reported, not specific to this receptor: Matching against VDJdb was skewed toward anti-spike CD8 responses, likely underestimated virus-specific expansions, and missed private and CD4 specificities.

This clonotype originated in an adult who was a healthcare worker with PCR-confirmed SARS-CoV-2 infection or an uninfected control (not recorded which). The sample consisted of whole blood. The chain joins TRBV7-6 to TRBJ1-1; possibly the D gene is TRBD1, per 5 matching bases. The sequenced DNA: TGTGCCAGCAGCCCTTCCGGGGCCCCACTTAGCACTGAAGCTTTCTTT. This sequence encodes CASSPSGAPLSTEAFF.